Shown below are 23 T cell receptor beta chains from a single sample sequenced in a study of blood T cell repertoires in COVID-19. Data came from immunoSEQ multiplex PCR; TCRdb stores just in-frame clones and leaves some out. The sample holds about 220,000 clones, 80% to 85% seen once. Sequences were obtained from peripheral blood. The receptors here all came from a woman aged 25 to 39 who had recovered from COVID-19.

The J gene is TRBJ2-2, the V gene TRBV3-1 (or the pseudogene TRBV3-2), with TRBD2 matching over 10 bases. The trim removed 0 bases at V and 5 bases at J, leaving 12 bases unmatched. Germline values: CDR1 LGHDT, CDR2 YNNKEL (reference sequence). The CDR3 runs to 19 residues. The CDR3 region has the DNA TGTGCCAGCAGCCAAGAAGAAACGATAGCGGGAGGACCGACCGGGGAGCTGTTTTTT. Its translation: CASSQEETIAGGPTGELFF.

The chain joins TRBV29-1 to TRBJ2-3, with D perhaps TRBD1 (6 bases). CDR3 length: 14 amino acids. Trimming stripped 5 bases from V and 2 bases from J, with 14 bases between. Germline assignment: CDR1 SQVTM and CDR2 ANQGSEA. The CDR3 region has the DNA TGCAGCGTTAGTTCCGGGACAAACACAGATACGCAGTATTTT. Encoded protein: CSVSSGTNTDTQYF.

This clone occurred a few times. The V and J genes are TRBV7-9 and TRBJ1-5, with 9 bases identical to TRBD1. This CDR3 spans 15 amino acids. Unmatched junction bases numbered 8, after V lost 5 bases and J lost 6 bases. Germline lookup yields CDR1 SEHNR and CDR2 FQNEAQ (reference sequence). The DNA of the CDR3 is TGTGCCAGCAGCAGGGACAGGGACAGGCCTCAGCCCCAGCATTTT. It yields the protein CASSRDRDRPQPQHF.

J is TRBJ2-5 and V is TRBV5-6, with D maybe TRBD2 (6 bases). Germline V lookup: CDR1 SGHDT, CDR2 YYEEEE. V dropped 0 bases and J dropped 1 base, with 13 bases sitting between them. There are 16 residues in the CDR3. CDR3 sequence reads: CASSLGWRRGQETQYF. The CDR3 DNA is TGTGCCAGCAGCTTGGGGTGGAGGCGGGGCCAAGAGACCCAGTACTTC.

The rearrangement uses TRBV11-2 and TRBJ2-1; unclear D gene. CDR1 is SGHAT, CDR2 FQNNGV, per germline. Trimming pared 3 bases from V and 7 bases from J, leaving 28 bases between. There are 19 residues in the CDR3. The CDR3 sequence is CASSFPFSRRRAVSNEQFF. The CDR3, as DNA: TGTGCCAGCAGCTTTCCCTTTAGCCGGCGCCGAGCCGTATCGAATGAGCAGTTCTTC.

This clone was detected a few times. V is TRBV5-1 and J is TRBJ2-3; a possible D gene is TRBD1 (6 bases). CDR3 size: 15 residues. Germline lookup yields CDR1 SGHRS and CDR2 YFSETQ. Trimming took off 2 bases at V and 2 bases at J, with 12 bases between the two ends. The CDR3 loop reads CASSLTGFITDTQYF. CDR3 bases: TGCGCCAGCAGCTTAACAGGGTTTATCACAGATACGCAGTATTTT.

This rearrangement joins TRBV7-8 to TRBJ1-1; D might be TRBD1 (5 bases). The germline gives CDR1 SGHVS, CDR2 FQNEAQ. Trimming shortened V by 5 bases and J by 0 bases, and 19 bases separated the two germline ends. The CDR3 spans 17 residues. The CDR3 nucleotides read TGTGCCAGCAGCGCATTCGCCAGCGGGACGGTGAACACTGAAGCTTTCTTT. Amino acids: CASSAFASGTVNTEAFF.

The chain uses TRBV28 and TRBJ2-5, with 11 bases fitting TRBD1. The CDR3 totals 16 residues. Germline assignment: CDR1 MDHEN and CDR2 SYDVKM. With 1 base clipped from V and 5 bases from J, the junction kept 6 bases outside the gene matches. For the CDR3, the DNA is TGTGCCAGCAGTTTATTCAGGACAGGGGGCGAGGAGACCCAGTACTTC. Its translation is CASSLFRTGGEETQYF. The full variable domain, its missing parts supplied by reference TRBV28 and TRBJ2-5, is DVKVTQSSRYLVKRTGEKVFLECVQDMDHENMFWYRQDPGLGLRLIYFSYDVKMKEKGDIPEGYSVSREKKERFSLILESASTNQTSMYLCASSLFRTGGEETQYFGPGTRLLVL.

CDR3 in amino acids: CASSFGGRTGELFF. In DNA form, the CDR3 reads TGTGCCAGCAGCTTCGGGGGGAGAACCGGGGAGCTGTTTTTT. The chain uses TRBV5-6 and TRBJ2-2; 7 nucleotides match TRBD2. CDR1 is SGHDT, CDR2 YYEEEE, per germline. The CDR3 sequence is 14 residues long. V shed 2 bases, J shed 5 bases, and the junction held 3 bases outside the gene matches. The complete variable domain, with remaining parts taken from reference TRBV5-6 and TRBJ2-2, reads DAGVTQSPTHLIKTRGQQVTLRCSPKSGHDTVSWYQQALGQGPQFIFQYYEEEERQRGNFPDRFSGHQFPNYSSELNVNALLLGDSALYLCASSFGGRTGELFFGEGSRLTVL.

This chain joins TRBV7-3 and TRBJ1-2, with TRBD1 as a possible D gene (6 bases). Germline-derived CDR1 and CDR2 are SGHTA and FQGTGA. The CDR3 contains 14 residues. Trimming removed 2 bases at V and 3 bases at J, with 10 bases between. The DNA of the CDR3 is TGTGCCAGCAGCTTAGGACAGAACGACTATGGCTACACCTTC. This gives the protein CASSLGQNDYGYTF.

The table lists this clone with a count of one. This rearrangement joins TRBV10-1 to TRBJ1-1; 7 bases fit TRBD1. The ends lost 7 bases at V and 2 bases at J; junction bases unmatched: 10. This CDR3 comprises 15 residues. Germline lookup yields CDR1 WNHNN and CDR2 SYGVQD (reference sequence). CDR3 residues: CASTPGTDDNTEAFF. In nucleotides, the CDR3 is TGCGCCAGCACTCCCGGGACAGATGACAACACTGAAGCTTTCTTT.

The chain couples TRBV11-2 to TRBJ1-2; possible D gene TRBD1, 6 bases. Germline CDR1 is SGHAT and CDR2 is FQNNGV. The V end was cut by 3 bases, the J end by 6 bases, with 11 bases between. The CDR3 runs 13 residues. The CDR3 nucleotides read TGTGCCAGCAGCTTTGCAGGGGCCGATGGCTACACCTTC. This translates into CASSFAGADGYTF.

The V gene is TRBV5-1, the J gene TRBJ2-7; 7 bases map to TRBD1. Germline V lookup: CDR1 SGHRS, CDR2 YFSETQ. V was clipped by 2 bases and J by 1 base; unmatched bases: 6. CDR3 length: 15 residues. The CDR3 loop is CASSFGRGSSYEQYF. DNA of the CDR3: TGCGCCAGCAGCTTCGGCAGGGGGAGTTCCTACGAGCAGTACTTC. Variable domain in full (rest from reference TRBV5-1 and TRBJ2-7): KAGVTQTPRYLIKTRGQQVTLSCSPISGHRSVSWYQQTPGQGLQFLFEYFSETQRNKGNFPGRFSGRQFSNSRSEMNVSTLELGDSALYLCASSFGRGSSYEQYFGPGTRLTVT.

DNA of the CDR3: TGTGCCAGCTCACCAAACGCAGTAGGGGGCGAGCAGCCCCAGCATTTT. As protein: CASSPNAVGGEQPQHF. The gene calls are TRBV18 and TRBJ1-5; 7 bases line up with TRBD1. Germline V gives CDR1 KGHSH, CDR2 LQKENI. The CDR3 is 16 residues long. J lost 7 bases, V lost 2 bases, and 11 bases had no gene match.

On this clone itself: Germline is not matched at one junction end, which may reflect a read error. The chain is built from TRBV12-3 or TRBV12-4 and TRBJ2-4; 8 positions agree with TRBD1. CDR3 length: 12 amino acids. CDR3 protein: CASISLIGQGSF. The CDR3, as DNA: TGTGCCAGCATCTCCCTTATAGGACAGGGTTCCTTC.

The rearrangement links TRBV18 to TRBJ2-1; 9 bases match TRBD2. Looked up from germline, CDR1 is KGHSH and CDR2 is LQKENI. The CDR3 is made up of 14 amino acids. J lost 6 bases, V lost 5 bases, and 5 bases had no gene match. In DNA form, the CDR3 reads TGTGCCAGCTCAGTCCTGGGACTAGCCAATGAGCAGTTCTTC. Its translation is CASSVLGLANEQFF.

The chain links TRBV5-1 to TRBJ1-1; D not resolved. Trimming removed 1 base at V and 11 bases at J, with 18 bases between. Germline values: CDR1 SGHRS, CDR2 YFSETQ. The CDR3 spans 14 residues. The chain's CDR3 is CASSLKGDPERAFF. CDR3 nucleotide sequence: TGCGCCAGCAGCTTGAAGGGCGACCCTGAGCGGGCTTTCTTT. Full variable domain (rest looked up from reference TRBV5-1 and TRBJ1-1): KAGVTQTPRYLIKTRGQQVTLSCSPISGHRSVSWYQQTPGQGLQFLFEYFSETQRNKGNFPGRFSGRQFSNSRSEMNVSTLELGDSALYLCASSLKGDPERAFFGQGTRLTVV.

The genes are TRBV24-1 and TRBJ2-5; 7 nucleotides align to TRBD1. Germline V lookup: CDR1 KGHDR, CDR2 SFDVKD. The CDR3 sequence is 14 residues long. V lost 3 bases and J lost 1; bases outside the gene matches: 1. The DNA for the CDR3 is TGTGCCACCAGTGATCCAGGGGGCCAAGAGACCCAGTACTTC. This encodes CATSDPGGQETQYF.

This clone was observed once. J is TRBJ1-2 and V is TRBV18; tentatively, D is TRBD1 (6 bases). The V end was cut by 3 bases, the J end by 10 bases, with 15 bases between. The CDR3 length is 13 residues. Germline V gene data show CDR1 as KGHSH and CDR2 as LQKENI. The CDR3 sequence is CASSPPGQPAYTF. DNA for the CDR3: TGTGCCAGCTCACCCCCAGGACAGCCTGCCTACACCTTC.

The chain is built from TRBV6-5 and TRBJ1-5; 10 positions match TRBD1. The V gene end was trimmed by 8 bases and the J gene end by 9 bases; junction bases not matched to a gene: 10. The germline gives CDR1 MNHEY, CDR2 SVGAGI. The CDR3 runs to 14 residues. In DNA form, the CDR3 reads TGTGCCAGCCAAACCGGGACAGGGGACGGGCCCCAGCATTTT. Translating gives CASQTGTGDGPQHF.

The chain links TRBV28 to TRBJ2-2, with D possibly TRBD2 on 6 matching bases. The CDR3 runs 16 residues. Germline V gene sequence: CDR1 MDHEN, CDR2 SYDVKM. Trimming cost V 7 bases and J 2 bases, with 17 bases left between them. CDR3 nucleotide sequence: TGTGCCAGCACCCACCCCCTGGGGGGAAACACCGGGGAGCTGTTTTTT. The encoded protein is CASTHPLGGNTGELFF.

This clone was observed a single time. CDR3 amino acids: CASSLVTSTDTQYF. The CDR3 bases are TGTGCCAGCAGTTTAGTTACTAGCACAGATACGCAGTATTTT. The rearrangement links TRBV28 to TRBJ2-3; D gene ambiguous. V was shortened by 2 bases and J by 0 bases, with 6 bases between the two germline ends. The CDR3 is 14 amino acids. Germline CDR1 MDHEN, CDR2 SYDVKM.

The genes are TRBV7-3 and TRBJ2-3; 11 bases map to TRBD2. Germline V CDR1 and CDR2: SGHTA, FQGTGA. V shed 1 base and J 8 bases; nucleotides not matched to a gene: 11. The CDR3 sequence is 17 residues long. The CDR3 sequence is CASSLNTLAGGHVTQYF. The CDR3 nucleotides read TGTGCCAGCAGCTTAAATACGCTAGCGGGAGGCCACGTTACGCAGTATTTT.